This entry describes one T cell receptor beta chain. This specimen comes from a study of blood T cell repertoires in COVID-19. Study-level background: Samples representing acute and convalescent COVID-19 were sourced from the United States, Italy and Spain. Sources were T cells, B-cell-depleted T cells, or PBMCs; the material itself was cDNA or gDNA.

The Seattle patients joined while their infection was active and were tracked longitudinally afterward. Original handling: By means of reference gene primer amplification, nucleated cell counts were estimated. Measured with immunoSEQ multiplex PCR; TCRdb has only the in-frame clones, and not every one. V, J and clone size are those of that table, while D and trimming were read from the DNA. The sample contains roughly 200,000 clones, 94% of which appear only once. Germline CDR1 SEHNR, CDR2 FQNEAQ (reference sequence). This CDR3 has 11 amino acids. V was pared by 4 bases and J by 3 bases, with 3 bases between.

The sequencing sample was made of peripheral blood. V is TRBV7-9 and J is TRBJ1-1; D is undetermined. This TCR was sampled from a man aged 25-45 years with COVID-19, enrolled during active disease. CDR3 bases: TGTGCCAGCAGCTCGTACACTGAAGCTTTCTTT. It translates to CASSSYTEAFF. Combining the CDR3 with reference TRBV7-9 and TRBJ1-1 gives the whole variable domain DTGVSQNPRHKITKRGQNVTFRCDPISEHNRLYWYRQTLGQGPEFLTYFQNEAQLEKSRLLSDRFSAERPKGSFSTLEIQRTEQGDSAMYLCASSSYTEAFFGQGTRLTVV.